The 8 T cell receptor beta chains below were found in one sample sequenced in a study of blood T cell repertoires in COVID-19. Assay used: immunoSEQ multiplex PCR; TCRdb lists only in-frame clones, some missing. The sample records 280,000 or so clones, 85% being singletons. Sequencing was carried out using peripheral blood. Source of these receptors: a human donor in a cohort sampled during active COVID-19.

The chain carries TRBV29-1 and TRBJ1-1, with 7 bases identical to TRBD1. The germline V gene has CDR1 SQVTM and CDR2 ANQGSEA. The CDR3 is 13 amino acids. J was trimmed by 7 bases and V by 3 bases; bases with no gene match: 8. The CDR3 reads CSVDPDRKSEAFF. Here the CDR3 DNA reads TGCAGCGTTGACCCGGACAGGAAGAGTGAAGCTTTCTTT.

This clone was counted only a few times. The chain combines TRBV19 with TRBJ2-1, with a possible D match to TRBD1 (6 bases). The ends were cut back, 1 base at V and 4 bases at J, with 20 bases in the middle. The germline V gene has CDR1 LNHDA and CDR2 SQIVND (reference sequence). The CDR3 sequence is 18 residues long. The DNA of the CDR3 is TGTGCCAGTAGTATAGCTCACGGACAGCACCGTCGTTACAATGAGCAGTTCTTC. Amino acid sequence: CASSIAHGQHRRYNEQFF.

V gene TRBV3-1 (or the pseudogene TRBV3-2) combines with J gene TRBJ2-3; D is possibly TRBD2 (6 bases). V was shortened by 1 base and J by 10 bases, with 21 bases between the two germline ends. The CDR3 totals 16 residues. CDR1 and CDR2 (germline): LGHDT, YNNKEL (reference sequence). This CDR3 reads CASSQGGVRGARPQYF. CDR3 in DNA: TGTGCCAGCAGCCAAGGCGGAGTTCGCGGGGCCAGGCCGCAGTATTTT.

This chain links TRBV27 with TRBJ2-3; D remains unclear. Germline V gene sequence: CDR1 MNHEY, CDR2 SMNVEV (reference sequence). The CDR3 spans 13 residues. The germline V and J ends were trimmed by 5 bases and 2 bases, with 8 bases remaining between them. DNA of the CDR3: TGTGCCAGCAGTCTCTACCCCACAGATACGCAGTATTTT. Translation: CASSLYPTDTQYF.

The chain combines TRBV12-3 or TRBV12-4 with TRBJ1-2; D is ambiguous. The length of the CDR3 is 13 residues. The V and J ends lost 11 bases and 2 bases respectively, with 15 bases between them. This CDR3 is CAVEGRTNYGYTF. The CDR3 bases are TGTGCCGTGGAAGGGAGAACGAACTATGGCTACACCTTC.

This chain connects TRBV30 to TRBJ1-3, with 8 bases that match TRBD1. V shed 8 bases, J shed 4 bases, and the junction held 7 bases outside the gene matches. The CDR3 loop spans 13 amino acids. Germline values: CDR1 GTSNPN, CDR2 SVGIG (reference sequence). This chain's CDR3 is CATNGQGGNTIYF. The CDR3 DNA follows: TGTGCCACTAATGGACAGGGAGGAAACACCATATATTTT.

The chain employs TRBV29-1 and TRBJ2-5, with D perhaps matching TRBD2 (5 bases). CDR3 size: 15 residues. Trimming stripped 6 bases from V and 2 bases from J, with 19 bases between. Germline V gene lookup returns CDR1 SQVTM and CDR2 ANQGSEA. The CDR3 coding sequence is TGCAGCGTCGGGCGGTCGTTAACGGGGCAAGAGACCCAGTACTTC. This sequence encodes CSVGRSLTGQETQYF.

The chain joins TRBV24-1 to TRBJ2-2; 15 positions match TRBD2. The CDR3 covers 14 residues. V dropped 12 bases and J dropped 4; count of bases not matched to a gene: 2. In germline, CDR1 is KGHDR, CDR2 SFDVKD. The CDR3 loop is CASGLAGGTGELFF. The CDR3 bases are TGTGCCTCGGGACTAGCGGGAGGCACCGGGGAGCTGTTTTTT.